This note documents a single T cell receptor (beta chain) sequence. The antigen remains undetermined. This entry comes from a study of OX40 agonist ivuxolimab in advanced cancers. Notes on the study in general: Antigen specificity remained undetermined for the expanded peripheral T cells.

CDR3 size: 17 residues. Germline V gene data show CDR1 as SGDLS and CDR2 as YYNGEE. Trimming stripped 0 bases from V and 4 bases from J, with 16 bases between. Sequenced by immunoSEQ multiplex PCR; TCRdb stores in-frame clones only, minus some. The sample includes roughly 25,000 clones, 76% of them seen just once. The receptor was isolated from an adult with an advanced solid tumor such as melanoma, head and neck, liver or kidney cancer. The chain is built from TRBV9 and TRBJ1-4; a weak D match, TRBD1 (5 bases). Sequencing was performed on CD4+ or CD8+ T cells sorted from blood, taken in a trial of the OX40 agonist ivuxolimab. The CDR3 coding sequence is TGTGCCAGCAGCGTAGGGGTGGGGGACGCCGTTAATGAAAAACTGTTTTTT. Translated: CASSVGVGDAVNEKLFF.